What follows describes a single TCR beta chain. The antigen remains undetermined. An end of the junction does not agree with germline; a read error may underlie this. The length of the CDR3 is 12 residues. Per germline, CDR1 SGHDT and CDR2 YYEEEE. Produced via immunoSEQ multiplex PCR; TCRdb's table is partial and in-frame only. Among roughly 140,000 clones listed, around 95% were seen once. This record comes from a study of T cell responses to AZD1222 COVID-19 vaccine. The overall study: Samples with a second dose at about 4 or about 12 weeks were pooled together. Study-wide points: Mostly white British, mostly female donors; authors suggested clonal diversity may be underestimated. Spike-specific TCR repertoires showed rising breadth and depth after two AZD1222 doses. Spike was spanned by vaccine-associated CD4 TCRs, which were dominant at 160-218 and 743-854.

Specimen: peripheral blood, collected on day 0 of AZD1222 vaccination. The V call is TRBV5-6, the J call TRBJ2-3, with 10 bases fitting TRBD2. This clonotype was sampled from an adult in good health. CDR3 protein: CASSLSSGGRHF. CDR3 bases: TGTGCCAGCAGCCTTAGTAGCGGGGGGCGCCATTTT.